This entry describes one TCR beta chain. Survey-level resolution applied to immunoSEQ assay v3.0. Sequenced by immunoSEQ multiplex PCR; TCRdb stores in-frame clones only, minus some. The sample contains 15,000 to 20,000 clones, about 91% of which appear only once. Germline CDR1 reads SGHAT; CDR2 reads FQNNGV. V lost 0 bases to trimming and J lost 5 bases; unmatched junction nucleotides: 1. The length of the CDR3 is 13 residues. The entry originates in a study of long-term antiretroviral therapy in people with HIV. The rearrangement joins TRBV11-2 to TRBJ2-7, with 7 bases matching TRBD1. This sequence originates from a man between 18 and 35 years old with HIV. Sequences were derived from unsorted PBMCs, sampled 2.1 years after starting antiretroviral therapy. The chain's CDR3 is CASSLEGTDEQYF. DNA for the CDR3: TGTGCCAGCAGCTTAGAGGGGACAGACGAGCAGTACTTC. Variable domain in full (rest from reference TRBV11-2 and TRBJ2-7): EAGVAQSPRYKIIEKRQSVAFWCNPISGHATLYWYQQILGQGPKLLIQFQNNGVVDDSQLPKDRFSAERLKGVDSTLKIQPAKLEDSAVYLCASSLEGTDEQYFGPGTRLTVT.